Shown below are 21 T cell receptor beta chains from a single sample sequenced in a study of T-cell memory formation after mild COVID-19. Each CDR3 protein is one row after TCRdb ran MiXCR on the 5' RACE reads. The sample lists roughly 170,000 distinct CDR3 sequences; 20% to 25% were seen once. Sequenced sample: PBMCs or a T cell subset sorted from them (not recorded which). The receptors shown here come from an adult woman who had mild COVID-19 (a few samples of this study predate the infection). Cell type and time point are not known.

This clonotype appeared a single time. V is TRBV27 and J is TRBJ2-3; TRBD2 aligns across 16 bases. The CDR3 loop spans 21 amino acids. J lost 10 bases, V lost 4 bases, and 23 bases had no gene match. Germline V gene lookup returns CDR1 MNHEY and CDR2 SMNVEV (reference sequence). The CDR3 region is CASSSRLPGLAGGLTSGSQYF. The CDR3 nucleotides read TGTGCCAGCAGTTCTCGTCTCCCGGGACTAGCGGGAGGGTTGACCTCCGGGTCGCAGTATTTT.

This chain links TRBV25-1 with TRBJ1-2; possible D gene TRBD1, 5 bases. V lost 4 bases and J lost 2, with 8 bases in between. Germline assignment: CDR1 MGHDK and CDR2 SYGVNS. The CDR3 sequence is 13 residues long. As DNA, the CDR3 is TGTGCCAGCAGTGTTGGGGGGAACTATGGCTACACCTTC. It yields the protein CASSVGGNYGYTF.

This clonotype was recorded a few times. The V and J genes are TRBV7-8 and TRBJ2-7; 10 nucleotides align to TRBD1. With V trimmed by 3 bases and J by 0 bases, 17 bases remained unmatched. The germline CDR1 and CDR2 sequences are SGHVS and FQNEAQ. CDR3 length: 20 residues. As DNA, the CDR3 is TGTGCCAGCAGCTTCGATCCTGGGACAGGGGAGGCAGAAATCTCCTACGAGCAGTACTTC. Its translation is CASSFDPGTGEAEISYEQYF. The full variable domain, rest sourced from reference TRBV7-8 and TRBJ2-7, is GAGVSQSPRYKVAKRGQDVALRCDPISGHVSLFWYQQALGQGPEFLTYFQNEAQLDKSGLPSDRFFAERPEGSVSTLKIQRTQQEDSAVYLCASSFDPGTGEAEISYEQYFGPGTRLTVT.

At least ten counts were recorded for this clonotype. The chain links TRBV6-5 to TRBJ2-7; TRBD2 agrees at 8 bases. The CDR3 has 14 residues. In germline, CDR1 is MNHEY, CDR2 SVGAGI. The J segment lost 6 bases and the V segment lost 7 bases, leaving 11 bases of the junction unmatched. The CDR3 region has the DNA TGTGCCAGCAATCGGGCGGGGGGCTACGGCGAGCAGTACTTC. Its translation: CASNRAGGYGEQYF.

The chain carries TRBV24-1 and TRBJ2-2; TRBD2 matches 8 bases. Germline loops: CDR1 KGHDR, CDR2 SFDVKD. J gave up 3 bases and V 4 bases, and 9 bases lay outside the gene matches. CDR3 length: 17 amino acids. In nucleotides, the CDR3 is TGTGCCACCAGTGACCCTTTAGCGGGATTGGACACCGGGGAGCTGTTTTTT. This translates into CATSDPLAGLDTGELFF.

This clonotype was picked up a small number of times. The chain carries TRBV7-9 and TRBJ2-7; TRBD2 matches 8 bases. Per germline, CDR1 SEHNR and CDR2 FQNEAQ (reference sequence). V was clipped by 4 bases and J by 2 bases; unmatched bases: 16. CDR3 length equals 18 residues. This chain's CDR3 is CASSSTRPVAGHPYEQYF. The CDR3, as DNA: TGTGCCAGCAGCTCAACGAGACCCGTAGCGGGGCACCCCTACGAGCAGTACTTC.

The chain links TRBV7-9 to TRBJ2-5; D gene uncertain. Deletions cut 1 base from V and 1 base from J, with 22 bases between. The V gene's germline CDR1 is SEHNR and CDR2 FQNEAQ (reference sequence). The CDR3 totals 19 residues. CDR3 bases: TGTGCCAGCAGCTTAGAATTGGCAGGCAGGTTTGCCATCCAAGAGACCCAGTACTTC. Translating gives CASSLELAGRFAIQETQYF. The full variable domain, completed using reference TRBV7-9 and TRBJ2-5, is DTGVSQNPRHKITKRGQNVTFRCDPISEHNRLYWYRQTLGQGPEFLTYFQNEAQLEKSRLLSDRFSAERPKGSFSTLEIQRTEQGDSAMYLCASSLELAGRFAIQETQYFGPGTRLLVL.

V is TRBV11-2 and J is TRBJ2-5, with D uncertain. V lost 5 bases and J 1 base, leaving 11 bases between the germline ends. Germline-derived CDR1 and CDR2 are SGHAT and FQNNGV. This CDR3 region has 14 residues. For the CDR3, the DNA is TGTGCCAGCAGCCCCGCAAGCGCCCAAGAGACCCAGTACTTC. Its translation is CASSPASAQETQYF.

V and J are TRBV20-1 and TRBJ2-7, with D unresolved. This CDR3 is built from 14 residues. The germline V gene encodes CDR1 DFQATT and CDR2 SNEGSKA (reference sequence). Trimming took 0 bases from V and 2 from J, leaving 11 bases between them. This CDR3 is CSAREGPGAYEQYF. CDR3 nucleotides: TGCAGTGCTAGAGAAGGACCAGGCGCCTACGAGCAGTACTTC.

The genes are TRBV20-1 and TRBJ2-7; D possibly uses TRBD1 or TRBD2 (5 bases each). V was shortened by 3 bases and J by 5 bases, with 14 bases between the two germline ends. This CDR3 spans 13 amino acids. Germline CDR1 reads DFQATT; CDR2 reads SNEGSKA (reference sequence). CDR3 nucleotide sequence: TGCAGTGCTAGGGGACGGGCGCGGAACGAGCAGTACTTC. It is translated as CSARGRARNEQYF.

The chain recombines TRBV24-1 with TRBJ2-1; D is ambiguous. Trimming removed 3 bases from V and 0 bases from J, with 8 bases in between. Per germline, CDR1 KGHDR and CDR2 SFDVKD. The CDR3 is 15 residues long. The CDR3, as DNA: TGTGCCACCAGTGATGCGCCAAGCTCCTACAATGAGCAGTTCTTC. Amino acids: CATSDAPSSYNEQFF.

The chain is built from TRBV6-5 and TRBJ2-2; 7 bases map to TRBD2. The junction had 6 bases not matched to a gene; V was cut back by 4 bases and J by 4 bases. CDR3 length: 15 amino acids. Germline-derived CDR1 and CDR2 are MNHEY and SVGAGI. The CDR3 DNA follows: TGTGCCAGCAGTTTAGTTGGACTAGGCACCGGGGAGCTGTTTTTT. This codes for CASSLVGLGTGELFF.

The chain uses TRBV12-3 or TRBV12-4 and TRBJ2-1, with D unclear. This CDR3 has 12 amino acids. Trimming removed 3 bases at V and 8 bases at J, with 8 bases between. The CDR3 sequence is CASSFGVDEQFF. The DNA of the CDR3 is TGTGCCAGCAGTTTTGGGGTGGATGAGCAGTTCTTC.

This clonotype was detected only a few times. The V call is TRBV7-9, the J call TRBJ2-1; 8 bases match TRBD2. The junction had 8 bases not matched to a gene; V was cut back by 3 bases and J by 10 bases. This CDR3 is built from 14 residues. From germline, CDR1 is SEHNR and CDR2 FQNEAQ (reference sequence). The CDR3 loop is CASSFSGLAVEQFF. The CDR3 DNA is TGTGCCAGCAGCTTCTCAGGACTAGCCGTGGAGCAGTTCTTC. The full variable domain, in which reference TRBV7-9 and TRBJ2-1 provide the parts outside the CDR3, is DTGVSQNPRHKITKRGQNVTFRCDPISEHNRLYWYRQTLGQGPEFLTYFQNEAQLEKSRLLSDRFSAERPKGSFSTLEIQRTEQGDSAMYLCASSFSGLAVEQFFGPGTRLTVL.

This clonotype has only a few counts. This chain connects TRBV5-1 to TRBJ1-2, with unresolved D. CDR1 and CDR2 from the germline V gene are SGHRS and YFSETQ. The CDR3 is 16 amino acids. The V end was cut by 4 bases, the J end by 2 bases, with 18 bases between. The CDR3 nucleotides are TGCGCCAGCAGCGGCAGTTCAGGAGGAGACAACTATGGCTACACCTTC. This gives the protein CASSGSSGGDNYGYTF.

The chain carries TRBV2 and TRBJ2-3, with 10 bases matching TRBD2. J gave up 3 bases and V 11 bases, and 5 bases lay outside the gene matches. Germline V lookup: CDR1 SNHLY, CDR2 FYNNEI. The CDR3 runs 13 residues. The CDR3 here is CAGFSGRTDTQYF. The CDR3 DNA reads as TGTGCCGGATTTAGCGGGAGGACAGATACGCAGTATTTT.

The CDR3 nucleotides are TGTGCCAGCAGTCCCCAGGGGGCCAATCAGCCCCAGCATTTT. It specifies CASSPQGANQPQHF. The chain employs TRBV27 and TRBJ1-5, with 8 bases matching TRBD1. CDR1 and CDR2 (germline): MNHEY, SMNVEV (reference sequence). The V segment lost 5 bases and the J segment 3 bases; nucleotides outside the gene matches: 3. This CDR3 is 14 amino acids long.

Remarks on this clonotype: The germline gene is not matched at one end of the junction; a read error may be the cause. J is TRBJ2-6 and V is TRBV29-1; TRBD2 is a possible D gene (6 bases). CDR1 and CDR2 (germline): SQVTM, ANQGSEA. The CDR3 runs to 15 residues. The CDR3 sequence: CSVPWAGTGDNVLTF. The CDR3 bases are TGCAGCGTCCCCTGGGCGGGAACTGGGGACAACGTCCTGACTTTC.

This clonotype was seen more than once but under ten times. This chain links TRBV10-3 with TRBJ2-7; TRBD2 matches 9 bases. Trimming at V came to 6 bases and at J to 5 bases, leaving 5 bases not matched to a gene. The germline gives CDR1 ENHRY, CDR2 SYGVKD. This CDR3 has 13 amino acids. Written as DNA, the CDR3 is TGTGCCATCAGGGGAGCGGGAGGAGACGAGCAGTACTTC. Protein product: CAIRGAGGDEQYF.

V and J are TRBV4-3 and TRBJ2-7; D gene unclear. Per the germline V gene, CDR1 is LGHNA and CDR2 is YSLEER. V shed 0 bases and J shed 4 bases, with 7 bases lying between them. This CDR3 comprises 13 residues. CDR3 amino acids: CASSQDLSYEQYF. As DNA, the CDR3 is TGCGCCAGCAGCCAAGATCTCAGTTACGAGCAGTACTTC.

The chain has TRBV4-1 and TRBJ2-7, with 10 bases aligning to TRBD2. From germline, CDR1 is MGHRA and CDR2 YSYEKL. The CDR3 loop spans 18 amino acids. J gave up 2 bases and V 4 bases, and 14 bases lay outside the gene matches. The CDR3 coding sequence is TGCGCCAGCAGCCTACGGGGGCTAGCGGGGGAACATACCTACGAGCAGTACTTC. This encodes CASSLRGLAGEHTYEQYF.